A single sample gave rise to the 21 T cell receptor beta chains below, sequenced in a study of shared clonotypes between healthy human individuals. Assay used: immunoSEQ multiplex PCR; TCRdb lists only in-frame clones, some missing. The sample gives over a million clones, 78% of which show up once; more than 0.5% is in the top ten. The sample was memory CD4+ T cells from PBMCs. Subset indicated: CD45RA-negative fraction. The receptors originated from a man aged 18 to 30 in good health. Some clones in this sample may be carry-over from other donors' samples.

The gene calls are TRBV18 and TRBJ2-7; D not resolved. Germline V CDR1 and CDR2: KGHSH, LQKENI. The ends were cut back, 3 bases at V and 0 bases at J, with 12 bases in the middle. The CDR3 runs 15 residues. The DNA for the CDR3 is TGTGCCAGCTCACCCATGGACCGCAGCTCCTACGAGCAGTACTTC. It yields the protein CASSPMDRSSYEQYF.

The CDR3 DNA sequence: TGTGCCAGCAGTTTTACGTCCACAGGAAATCAGCCCCAGCATTTT. Protein: CASSFTSTGNQPQHF. The rearrangement links TRBV28 to TRBJ1-5, with D possibly being TRBD1 (5 bases). Germline CDR1 reads MDHEN; CDR2 reads SYDVKM. CDR3 length: 15 residues. Trimming pared 3 bases from V and 4 bases from J, leaving 13 bases between. Combining the CDR3 with reference TRBV28 and TRBJ1-5 gives the whole variable domain DVKVTQSSRYLVKRTGEKVFLECVQDMDHENMFWYRQDPGLGLRLIYFSYDVKMKEKGDIPEGYSVSREKKERFSLILESASTNQTSMYLCASSFTSTGNQPQHFGDGTRLSIL.

This clone was picked up one time. This sequence joins TRBV9 and TRBJ2-1; TRBD2 agrees at 8 bases. V gave up 2 bases and J gave up 2 bases; unmatched junction bases: 9. CDR3 length: 17 residues. Germline CDR1 reads SGDLS; CDR2 reads YYNGEE. DNA for the CDR3: TGTGCCAGCAGCGTCACGGCTTTTAGCGGGACCTACAATGAGCAGTTCTTC. Translation: CASSVTAFSGTYNEQFF.

This clone occurred once. The chain couples TRBV11-2 to TRBJ2-5, with D uncertain. The CDR3 runs 12 residues. Looked up from germline, CDR1 is SGHAT and CDR2 is FQNNGV. V lost 0 bases, J lost 9 bases, and 8 bases lay in between. DNA for the CDR3: TGTGCCAGCAGCTTAGATTTCGGGTCCCAGTACTTC. This gives the protein CASSLDFGSQYF.

This clone occurred once. The chain has TRBV14 and TRBJ2-1; no clear D. Germline CDR1 and CDR2: SGHDN and FVKESK. The CDR3 extends over 15 amino acids. Trimming pared 4 bases from V and 4 bases from J, leaving 14 bases between. The CDR3 DNA is TGTGCCAGCAGCCGTCATTCCTCGCCTTACAATGAGCAGTTCTTC. It specifies CASSRHSSPYNEQFF.

The gene calls are TRBV30 and TRBJ2-1; weak D call: TRBD1 (5 bases). CDR1 GTSNPN and CDR2 SVGIG come from the germline V gene (reference sequence). The CDR3 is made up of 13 amino acids. Deletions cut 4 bases from V and 4 bases from J, with 11 bases between. CDR3 sequence (DNA): TGTGCCTGGAAACCAGGGCCATACAATGAGCAGTTCTTC. Translating it yields CAWKPGPYNEQFF.

V usage is TRBV7-2 and J usage is TRBJ2-3; TRBD2 is a possible D gene (6 bases). Trimming stripped 6 bases from V and 2 bases from J, with 18 bases between. CDR1 SGHTA and CDR2 FQGNSA come from the germline V gene. The CDR3 has 16 amino acids. The CDR3 reads CASSYQPGLITDTQYF. The CDR3 DNA reads TGTGCCAGCAGTTATCAACCGGGACTGATCACAGATACGCAGTATTTT.

The chain uses TRBV29-1 and TRBJ2-7, with 9 bases identical to TRBD2. J gave up 0 bases and V 7 bases, and 4 bases lay outside the gene matches. In germline, CDR1 is SQVTM, CDR2 ANQGSEA. The CDR3 is 13 amino acids. The CDR3 protein is CSGTSGPSYEQYF. In DNA form, the CDR3 reads TGCAGCGGAACTAGCGGGCCCTCCTACGAGCAGTACTTC.

CDR3 amino acids: CASSLIARGFQPQHF. The CDR3, as DNA: TGTGCCAGCAGTTTAATCGCGCGGGGCTTTCAGCCCCAGCATTTT. This chain uses TRBV28 with TRBJ1-5; TRBD1 is a possible D gene (5 bases). Per the germline V gene, CDR1 is MDHEN and CDR2 is SYDVKM. Trimming removed 2 bases at V and 6 bases at J, with 14 bases between. This CDR3 spans 15 amino acids.

The J gene is TRBJ2-7, the V gene TRBV14; possible D gene TRBD1, 6 bases. V lost 1 base to trimming and J lost 3 bases, with 13 bases between them. Germline CDR1 reads SGHDN; CDR2 reads FVKESK. This CDR3 has 15 amino acids. The CDR3: CASSQGRGKLYEQYF. CDR3 coding DNA: TGTGCCAGCAGCCAAGGCAGGGGTAAGCTCTACGAGCAGTACTTC. The full variable domain, with the rest looked up from reference TRBV14 and TRBJ2-7, is EAGVTQFPSHSVIEKGQTVTLRCDPISGHDNLYWYRRVMGKEIKFLLHFVKESKQDESGMPNNRFLAERTGGTYSTLKVQPAELEDSGVYFCASSQGRGKLYEQYFGPGTRLTVT.

This chain uses TRBV11-2 with TRBJ2-5; no reliable D call. Per germline, CDR1 SGHAT and CDR2 FQNNGV. The V end was cut by 4 bases, the J end by 10 bases, with 22 bases between. The CDR3 has 15 amino acids. The CDR3 coding sequence is TGTGCCAGCAGCTCACACCCTGGAGCCCAGGCCTTCCAGTACTTC. It yields the protein CASSSHPGAQAFQYF.

The chain joins TRBV28 to TRBJ2-7; 7 positions agree with TRBD1. This CDR3 has 14 amino acids. Trimming took 5 bases from V and 0 from J; bases not matched to a gene: 4. Germline V CDR1 and CDR2: MDHEN, SYDVKM. The CDR3 spells CASSGRQGSYEQYF. The CDR3, as DNA: TGTGCCAGCAGTGGGAGACAGGGCTCCTACGAGCAGTACTTC.

The chain links TRBV27 to TRBJ2-3, with unresolved D. Trimming removed 9 bases from V and 1 base from J, with 11 bases in between. Germline V gene data show CDR1 as MNHEY and CDR2 as SMNVEV (reference sequence). This CDR3 region has 13 residues. The CDR3 coding sequence is TGTGCCAGAGACACGGCTTGCACAGATACGCAGTATTTT. Its translation is CARDTACTDTQYF.

This rearrangement joins TRBV7-2 to TRBJ1-2; a possible D gene is TRBD1 (6 bases). Germline values: CDR1 SGHTA, CDR2 FQGNSA. The CDR3 has 13 residues. V was shortened by 5 bases and J by 2 bases, with 9 bases between the two germline ends. CDR3 sequence reads: CASSMGQNYGYTF. CDR3 in DNA: TGTGCCAGCAGCATGGGACAAAACTATGGCTACACCTTC.

V is TRBV4-3 and J is TRBJ1-1; 7 nucleotides match TRBD1. Germline V lookup: CDR1 LGHNA, CDR2 YSLEER. This CDR3 is built from 14 residues. The V and J ends lost 3 bases and 4 bases, in that order; junction bases with no gene match: 5. The CDR3 sequence is CASSHQGEGTEAFF. The CDR3 DNA reads TGCGCCAGCAGCCACCAGGGGGAGGGCACTGAAGCTTTCTTT.

CDR3 coding DNA: TGTGCCAGCTGTCCAGGGGTTTACCTCTACGAGCAGTACTTC. Encoded protein: CASCPGVYLYEQYF. The gene calls are TRBV6-1 and TRBJ2-7, with D perhaps matching TRBD1 (6 bases). The CDR3 sequence is 14 residues long. The germline V gene encodes CDR1 MNHNS and CDR2 SASEGT. Trimming pared 8 bases from V and 3 bases from J, leaving 17 bases between.

This clone has only one observation. V is TRBV27 and J is TRBJ1-2, with D possibly being TRBD1 (5 bases). Trimming stripped 6 bases from V and 3 bases from J, with 17 bases between. CDR3 length: 15 amino acids. CDR1 MNHEY and CDR2 SMNVEV come from the germline V gene (reference sequence). The CDR3 loop reads CASSGHQWGDYGYTF. DNA of the CDR3: TGTGCCAGCAGCGGACACCAATGGGGGGACTATGGCTACACCTTC.

The gene calls are TRBV6-5 and TRBJ2-6; the D is unclear. The V and J ends lost 6 bases and 0 bases respectively, with 9 bases between them. CDR1 is MNHEY, CDR2 SVGAGI, per germline. The CDR3 loop spans 15 amino acids. CDR3 residues: CASSRQSSGANVLTF. In DNA, the CDR3 is TGTGCCAGCAGCCGTCAGAGCTCTGGGGCCAACGTCCTGACTTTC.

The chain joins TRBV30 to TRBJ2-7, with TRBD1 identical over 9 bases. From germline, CDR1 is GTSNPN and CDR2 SVGIG (reference sequence). Trimming cost V 1 base and J 6 bases; bases outside gene matches: 13. The CDR3 is 16 residues long. The CDR3 reads CAWSASLPGTGSEQYF. In nucleotides, the CDR3 is TGTGCCTGGAGTGCATCTCTTCCCGGGACAGGGTCCGAGCAGTACTTC.

This clone was found a few times. This chain uses TRBV7-3 with TRBJ2-5; weak D call: TRBD1 (6 bases). The closer fit of TRBJ2-7 to the DNA end suggests the J call may be wrong. This CDR3 comprises 13 residues. CDR1 is SGHTA and CDR2 is FQGTGA in the germline V gene. The CDR3 is CASSWDMSYEQYF. CDR3 nucleotides: TGTGCCAGCAGCTGGGACATGTCCTACGAGCAGTACTTC.

This clone came up a few times. The V gene is TRBV6-6, the J gene TRBJ1-3; a weak D match, TRBD1 (6 bases). The CDR3 sequence is 15 residues long. In germline, CDR1 is MNHNY, CDR2 SVGAGI (reference sequence). The V end lost 3 bases, the J end lost 2 bases, and 11 bases lay between the germline ends. DNA of the CDR3: TGTGCCAGCAGTTATCGGGGGGGGCCTGGAAACACCATATATTTT. The encoded protein is CASSYRGGPGNTIYF.